Shown below are 17 T cell receptor beta chains from a single sample sequenced in a study of spatial heterogeneity in lung cancer. TCRdb re-called the 5' RACE reads with MiXCR, one entry per CDR3 protein. The data contain more than 9,500 distinct CDR3 sequences, 6.2% of them seen just once; the ten biggest clones take up about 9.4%. Time point meaning: sample taken at primary tumor resection. The study sequenced unsorted whole RNA from tumor, nontumor lung or frozen PBMC. Source: normal lung tissue next to the tumor, taken at surgery. Receptors originate from a male donor with early-stage non-small cell lung cancer.

This clonotype was seen at least ten times. This beta chain came through as a stray read in a library set up for alpha chains, and its size says little. The V and J genes are TRBV3-1 and TRBJ2-7; D possibly corresponds to TRBD2 (6 bases). Trimming cost V 1 base and J 3 bases, with 13 bases left between them. The CDR3 extends over 15 amino acids. The germline V gene has CDR1 LGHDT and CDR2 YNNKEL (reference sequence). The DNA of the CDR3 is TGTGCCAGCAGCCAAGCACCGGGACTTAACTACGAGCAGTACTTC. It translates to CASSQAPGLNYEQYF.

This clonotype is medium-sized in the sample. This beta chain was picked up by a library intended for alpha chains and is off target, so its count carries little meaning. The V call is TRBV10-1, the J call TRBJ2-1; TRBD2 aligns across 15 bases. The length of the CDR3 is 14 residues. CDR1 is WNHNN, CDR2 SYGVQD, per germline (reference sequence). V shed 2 bases, J shed 14 bases, and the junction held 4 bases outside the gene matches. DNA of the CDR3: TGCGCCAGCAGTGAGGGACTAGCGGGAGGGCCCAAGTTCTTC. Protein product: CASSEGLAGGPKFF.

This clonotype was seen ten or more times. This beta chain is an off-target read within a library intended for alpha chains, so its frequency means little. V gene TRBV4-2 combines with J gene TRBJ2-1; D perhaps matches TRBD2 (5 bases). CDR3 length equals 13 residues. The V end lost 0 bases, the J end lost 9 bases, and 9 bases lay between the germline ends. CDR1 LGHNA and CDR2 YNFKEQ come from the germline V gene. DNA of the CDR3: TGTGCCAGCAGCCAAGATTCAGGAGGTGAGCAGTTCTTC. Translated: CASSQDSGGEQFF.

This clonotype was counted ten times or more. The library was designed around alpha chains, so this beta chain is a stray read whose abundance carries little weight. The V and J genes are TRBV10-3 and TRBJ2-3, with 7 bases that match TRBD2. Germline loops: CDR1 ENHRY, CDR2 SYGVKD. CDR3 length: 14 amino acids. The ends lost 7 bases at V and 4 bases at J; junction bases unmatched: 8. The CDR3: CAITPGLDADTQYF. The CDR3 DNA reads TGTGCCATCACACCCGGACTAGATGCAGATACGCAGTATTTT.

This clonotype was recorded only once. The library was prepared for alpha chains; this beta chain is a stray read, so its frequency means little. The chain joins TRBV25-1 to TRBJ1-2; D may be TRBD1 (6 bases). This CDR3 is built from 13 residues. CDR1 is MGHDK and CDR2 is SYGVNS in the germline V gene. V dropped 4 bases and J dropped 14 bases, with 20 bases sitting between them. CDR3 nucleotide sequence: TGTGCCAGCAGTGCGTCTGGGGCACAGGGTAAGACCTTC. Protein sequence: CASSASGAQGKTF.

About this clonotype: A library prepared for alpha chains yielded this beta chain as an off-target read; its size is of little meaning. CDR3 region: CASSPWTGSSYEQYF. DNA of the CDR3: TGTGCCAGCAGCCCGTGGACAGGTTCTTCCTACGAGCAGTACTTC. This chain links TRBV7-9 with TRBJ2-7; TRBD1 matches 7 bases. This CDR3 comprises 15 residues. From germline, CDR1 is SEHNR and CDR2 FQNEAQ (reference sequence). The J segment lost 1 base and the V segment lost 5 bases, leaving 8 bases of the junction unmatched. The full variable domain, rest sourced from reference TRBV7-9 and TRBJ2-7, is DTGVSQNPRHKITKRGQNVTFRCDPISEHNRLYWYRQTLGQGPEFLTYFQNEAQLEKSRLLSDRFSAERPKGSFSTLEIQRTEQGDSAMYLCASSPWTGSSYEQYFGPGTRLTVT.

At least ten counts were recorded for this clonotype. With the library built for alpha chains, this beta chain is off target and its frequency is not meaningful. V is TRBV7-6 and J is TRBJ1-5, with 7 bases identical to TRBD1. Germline V gives CDR1 SGHVS, CDR2 FNYEAQ. This CDR3 is built from 14 residues. Trimming took 3 bases from V and 5 from J; bases not matched to a gene: 4. The CDR3 protein is CASSLTGFHQPQHF. The CDR3 nucleotides read TGTGCCAGCAGCTTGACAGGGTTTCATCAGCCCCAGCATTTT.

This clonotype is medium-sized. This beta chain appears as a stray read in a library generated for alpha chains; its size is not informative. The V gene is TRBV30, the J gene TRBJ1-2; D is uncertain. The CDR3 runs to 15 residues. V lost 0 bases, J lost 4 bases, and 15 bases lay in between. The V gene's germline CDR1 is GTSNPN and CDR2 SVGIG (reference sequence). The CDR3 region is CAWSVSGRSTYGYTF. CDR3 in DNA: TGTGCCTGGAGTGTATCTGGCAGGTCGACCTATGGCTACACCTTC.

This clonotype appeared many times. Because this beta chain is a stray read in a library intended to capture alpha chains, its abundance should not be given much weight. The V gene is TRBV5-1, the J gene TRBJ2-5, with TRBD2 as a possible D gene (6 bases). The CDR3 spans 13 residues. V dropped 4 bases and J dropped 3 bases, with 10 bases sitting between them. Looked up from germline, CDR1 is SGHRS and CDR2 is YFSETQ. DNA of the CDR3: TGCGCCAGCAGCCTCGGCGGGGAAGAGACCCAGTACTTC. This gives the protein CASSLGGEETQYF.

This clonotype is labeled as medium-sized. This beta chain appears as a stray read in a library generated for alpha chains; its size is not informative. The chain uses TRBV4-1 and TRBJ1-2, with D possibly being TRBD1 (5 bases). There are 14 residues in the CDR3. The germline V gene has CDR1 MGHRA and CDR2 YSYEKL. Deletions cut 0 bases from V and 4 bases from J, with 9 bases between. Written as DNA, the CDR3 is TGCGCCAGCAGCCAAGACGGGGGAACCTATGGCTACACCTTC. Translated, it gives CASSQDGGTYGYTF.

This clonotype is large (0.1 to 1%) within its sample. This beta chain is off target for a library built for alpha chains, so its abundance means little. The chain links TRBV3-1 to TRBJ1-6; D not resolved. There are 12 residues in the CDR3. Trimming shortened V by 4 bases and J by 10 bases, and 8 bases separated the two germline ends. CDR1 and CDR2 (germline): LGHDT, YNNKEL (reference sequence). CDR3 nucleotide sequence: TGTGCCAGCAGCCTAGTGGAATCACCCCTCCACTTT. Translated, it gives CASSLVESPLHF.

This clonotype appeared many times. This beta chain is a stray read from a library made for alpha chains; its abundance is not meaningful. V and J are TRBV28 and TRBJ1-1; TRBD1 matches at 8 bases. The V gene's germline CDR1 is MDHEN and CDR2 SYDVKM. This CDR3 has 16 residues. After removal of 3 bases from V and 4 bases from J, the junction contained 10 bases not matched to a gene. This CDR3 is CASSFLLRGRGTEAFF. CDR3 DNA sequence: TGTGCCAGCAGTTTTCTCCTCAGGGGGCGCGGCACTGAAGCTTTCTTT.

This clonotype appeared many times. Because the library targeted alpha chains, this beta chain is an off-target read whose size means little. The gene calls are TRBV4-1 and TRBJ2-3, with 12 bases identical to TRBD2. The CDR3 extends over 17 amino acids. The trim removed 2 bases at V and 5 bases at J, leaving 8 bases unmatched. Looked up from germline, CDR1 is MGHRA and CDR2 is YSYEKL. The CDR3 is CASSQIPASGREDTQYF. In nucleotides, the CDR3 is TGCGCCAGCAGCCAAATACCGGCTAGCGGGAGGGAAGATACGCAGTATTTT.

This clonotype appeared many times. Found in a library prepared for alpha chains, this beta chain is an off-target read, and its abundance has little meaning. The rearrangement links TRBV4-1 to TRBJ1-1, with no clear D. CDR1 and CDR2 (germline): MGHRA, YSYEKL. The length of the CDR3 is 15 residues. V lost 3 bases and J 0 bases, leaving 11 bases between the germline ends. The CDR3 DNA reads as TGCGCCAGCAGCCAGATCGTTGGGGTGAACACTGAAGCTTTCTTT. Its protein is CASSQIVGVNTEAFF.

This clonotype appeared many times. With the library built for alpha chains, this beta chain is off target and its frequency is not meaningful. The J gene is TRBJ2-7, the V gene TRBV20-1; 8 nucleotides line up with TRBD2. The V gene's germline CDR1 is DFQATT and CDR2 SNEGSKA (reference sequence). The CDR3 has 14 amino acids. The trim removed 3 bases at V and 4 bases at J, leaving 8 bases unmatched. The CDR3 here is CSASREGLSYEQYF. CDR3 bases: TGCAGTGCTAGCCGGGAGGGCCTCTCGTACGAGCAGTACTTC.

This clonotype was recorded at least ten times. This beta chain is a stray sequence in a library constructed for alpha chains; its clone size is not meaningful. The chain has TRBV6-6 and TRBJ2-1; D unresolved. Germline values: CDR1 MNHNY, CDR2 SVGAGI (reference sequence). CDR3 length: 13 amino acids. V was trimmed by 3 bases and J by 3 bases, leaving 6 bases between them. CDR3: CASSYDLYNEQFF. In DNA form, the CDR3 reads TGTGCCAGCAGTTATGACCTCTACAATGAGCAGTTCTTC.

Of note for this clonotype: A single base separates this from a much larger clone, so it may be a read error. The library was designed around alpha chains, so this beta chain is a stray read whose abundance carries little weight. The V gene is TRBV30, the J gene TRBJ1-2; no clear D. CDR1 is GTSNPN, CDR2 SVGIG, per germline (reference sequence). Trimming cost V 1 base and J 6 bases, with 6 bases left between them. There are 11 residues in the CDR3. The CDR3 loop reads CAWSGNHGYTF. The CDR3, as DNA: TGTGCCTGGAGTGGAAACCATGGCTACACCTTC.